Reported below is one TCR beta chain. Its target is unknown. This may be a read error, as it is one base from a much larger clone. The record originates from a study of T cells in Graves' hyperthyroidism and ophthalmopathy. Whole-study findings and limits: With a median lead of roughly 6.8 months before onset, the model predicted ophthalmopathy.

TCR beta CDR3 sequences were amplified from RNA transcripts. Initially, a first-round RT-PCR of the TCR CDR3 employed the HTBI primer set. TCRdb re-analysed the multiplex PCR reads in MiXCR, keeping a single row per CDR3 protein. The sample carries about 380,000 distinct CDR3 sequences, roughly 15% recorded once. The V gene's germline CDR1 is DFQATT and CDR2 SNEGSKA (reference sequence). The CDR3 runs 12 residues. Exclusion of a patient resulted from uncontrolled infection, other autoimmune disease, pregnancy or lactation. The sequence was collected from a woman in her twenties or thirties with Graves' ophthalmopathy. The V call is TRBV20-1, the J call TRBJ2-7; no clear D gene. The material sequenced was blood. CDR3 sequence (DNA): TGCAGTCCCCGCACTTATTCCTACAAGCAGTACTTC. This codes for CSPRTYSYKQYF.